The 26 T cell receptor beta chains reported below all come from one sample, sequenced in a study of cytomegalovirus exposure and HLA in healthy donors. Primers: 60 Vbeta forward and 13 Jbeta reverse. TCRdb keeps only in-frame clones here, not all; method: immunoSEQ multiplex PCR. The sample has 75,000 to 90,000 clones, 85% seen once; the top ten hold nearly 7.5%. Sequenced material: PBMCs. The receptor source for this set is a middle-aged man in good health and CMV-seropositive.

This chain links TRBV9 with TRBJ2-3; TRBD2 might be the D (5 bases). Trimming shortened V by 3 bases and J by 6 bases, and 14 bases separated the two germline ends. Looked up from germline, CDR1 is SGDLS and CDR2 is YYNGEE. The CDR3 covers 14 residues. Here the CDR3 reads CASSDIEGDDTQYF. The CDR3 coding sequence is TGTGCCAGCAGCGATATAGAGGGAGACGATACGCAGTATTTT.

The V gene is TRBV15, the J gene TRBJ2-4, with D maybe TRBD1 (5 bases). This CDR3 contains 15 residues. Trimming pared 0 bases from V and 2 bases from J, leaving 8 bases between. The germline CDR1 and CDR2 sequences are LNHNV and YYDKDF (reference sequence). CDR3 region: CATSRDRQPKNIQYF. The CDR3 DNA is TGTGCCACCAGCAGAGATCGACAGCCCAAAAACATTCAGTACTTC.

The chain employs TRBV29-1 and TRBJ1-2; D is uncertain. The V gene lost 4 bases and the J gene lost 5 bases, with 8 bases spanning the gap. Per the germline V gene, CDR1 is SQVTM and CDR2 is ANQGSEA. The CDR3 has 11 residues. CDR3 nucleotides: TGCAGCGTTGGGGCAGATTATGGCTACACCTTC. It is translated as CSVGADYGYTF. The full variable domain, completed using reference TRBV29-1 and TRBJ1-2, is SAVISQKPSRDICQRGTSLTIQCQVDSQVTMMFWYRQQPGQSLTLIATANQGSEATYESGFVIDKFPISRPNLTFSTLTVSNMSPEDSSIYLCSVGADYGYTFGSGTRLTVV.

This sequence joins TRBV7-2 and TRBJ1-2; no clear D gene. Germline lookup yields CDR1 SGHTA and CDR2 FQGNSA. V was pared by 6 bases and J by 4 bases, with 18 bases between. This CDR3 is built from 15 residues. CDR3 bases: TGTGCCAGCAGTCCCACCTCCATGACAACCTATGGCTACACCTTC. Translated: CASSPTSMTTYGYTF. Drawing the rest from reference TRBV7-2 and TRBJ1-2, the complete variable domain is GAGVSQSPSNKVTEKGKDVELRCDPISGHTALYWYRQSLGQGLEFLIYFQGNSAPDKSGLPSDRFSAERTGGSVSTLTIQRTQQEDSAVYLCASSPTSMTTYGYTFGSGTRLTVV.

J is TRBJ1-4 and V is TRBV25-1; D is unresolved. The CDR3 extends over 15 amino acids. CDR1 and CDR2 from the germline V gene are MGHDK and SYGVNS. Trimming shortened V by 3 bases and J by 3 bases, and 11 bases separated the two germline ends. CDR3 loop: CASSDLWESNEKLFF. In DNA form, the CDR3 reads TGTGCCAGCAGTGACCTCTGGGAGTCTAATGAAAAACTGTTTTTT.

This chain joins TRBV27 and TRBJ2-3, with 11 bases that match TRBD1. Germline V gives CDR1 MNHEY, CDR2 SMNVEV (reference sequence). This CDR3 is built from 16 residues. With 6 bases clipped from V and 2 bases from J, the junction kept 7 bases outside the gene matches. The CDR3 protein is CASSTRDRGFTDTQYF. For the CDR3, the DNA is TGTGCCAGCAGCACCCGGGACAGGGGGTTCACAGATACGCAGTATTTT.

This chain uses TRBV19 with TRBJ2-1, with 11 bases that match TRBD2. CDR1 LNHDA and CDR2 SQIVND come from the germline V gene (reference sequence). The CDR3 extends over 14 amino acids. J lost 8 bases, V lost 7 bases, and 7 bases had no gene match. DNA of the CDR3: TGTGCCAGTAAACTAGCGGGAGCAGCCGATGAGCAGTTCTTC. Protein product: CASKLAGAADEQFF.

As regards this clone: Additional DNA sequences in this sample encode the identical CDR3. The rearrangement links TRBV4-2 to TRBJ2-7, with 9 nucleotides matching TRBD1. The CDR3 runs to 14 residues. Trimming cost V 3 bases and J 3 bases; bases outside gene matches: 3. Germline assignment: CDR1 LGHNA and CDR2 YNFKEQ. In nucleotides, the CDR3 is TGTGCCAGCAGCCAGGACAGGGGCGACTACGAGCAGTACTTC. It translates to CASSQDRGDYEQYF.

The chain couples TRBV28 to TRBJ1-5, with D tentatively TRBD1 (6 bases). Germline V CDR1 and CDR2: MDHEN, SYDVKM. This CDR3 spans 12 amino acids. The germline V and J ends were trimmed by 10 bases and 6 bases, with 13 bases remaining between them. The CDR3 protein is CAIDRDTQPQHF. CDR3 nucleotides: TGTGCCATCGACCGGGACACTCAGCCCCAGCATTTT.

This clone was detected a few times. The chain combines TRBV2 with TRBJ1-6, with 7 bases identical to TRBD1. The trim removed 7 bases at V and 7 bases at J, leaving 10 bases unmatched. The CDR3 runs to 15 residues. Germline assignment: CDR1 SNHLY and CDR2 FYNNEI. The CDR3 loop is CASNTDRLRNSPLHF. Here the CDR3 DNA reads TGTGCCAGCAATACGGACAGGTTAAGAAATTCACCCCTCCACTTT. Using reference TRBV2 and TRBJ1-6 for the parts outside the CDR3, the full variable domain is EPEVTQTPSHQVTQMGQEVILRCVPISNHLYFYWYRQILGQKVEFLVSFYNNEISEKSEIFDDQFSVERPDGSNFTLKIRSTKLEDSAMYFCASNTDRLRNSPLHFGNGTRLTVT.

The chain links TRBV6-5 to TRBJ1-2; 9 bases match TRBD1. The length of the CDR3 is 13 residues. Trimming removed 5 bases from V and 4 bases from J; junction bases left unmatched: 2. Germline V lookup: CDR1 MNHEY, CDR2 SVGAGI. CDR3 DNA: TGTGCCAGCAGTCCGGACAGGGGCTATGGCTACACCTTC. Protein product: CASSPDRGYGYTF.

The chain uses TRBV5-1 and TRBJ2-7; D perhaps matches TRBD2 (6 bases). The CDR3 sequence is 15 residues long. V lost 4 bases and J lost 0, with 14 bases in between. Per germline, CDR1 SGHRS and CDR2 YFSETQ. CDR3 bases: TGCGCCAGCAGCGTGGGCGGGGTGAGCTCCTACGAGCAGTACTTC. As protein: CASSVGGVSSYEQYF.

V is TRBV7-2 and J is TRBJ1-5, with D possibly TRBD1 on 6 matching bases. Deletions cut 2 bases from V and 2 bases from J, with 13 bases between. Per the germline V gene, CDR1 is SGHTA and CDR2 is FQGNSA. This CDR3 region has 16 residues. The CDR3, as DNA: TGTGCCAGCAGCTTAATAGGGGCAGGGGGCAATCAGCCCCAGCATTTT. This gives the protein CASSLIGAGGNQPQHF.

The DNA of the CDR3 is TGTGCCAGCTCACCAACGACAGGGGCGAACACTGAAGCTTTCTTT. Protein product: CASSPTTGANTEAFF. The chain joins TRBV18 to TRBJ1-1; 8 bases are shared with TRBD1. The CDR3 spans 15 residues. V was pared by 2 bases and J by 1 base, with 3 bases of the junction left unmatched. Germline V CDR1 and CDR2: KGHSH, LQKENI.

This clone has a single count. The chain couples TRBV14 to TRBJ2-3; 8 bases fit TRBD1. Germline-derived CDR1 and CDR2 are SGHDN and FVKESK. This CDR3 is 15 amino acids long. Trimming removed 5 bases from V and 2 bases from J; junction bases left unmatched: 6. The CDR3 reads CASSKTGVLTDTQYF. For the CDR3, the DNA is TGTGCCAGCAGCAAGACAGGGGTCCTCACAGATACGCAGTATTTT.

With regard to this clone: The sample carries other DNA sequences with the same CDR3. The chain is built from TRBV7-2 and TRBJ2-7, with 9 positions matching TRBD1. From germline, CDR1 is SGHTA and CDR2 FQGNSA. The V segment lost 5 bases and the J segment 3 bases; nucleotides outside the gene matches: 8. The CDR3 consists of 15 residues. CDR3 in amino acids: CASSLEVTGGYEQYF. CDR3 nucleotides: TGTGCCAGCAGCCTAGAGGTGACAGGGGGCTACGAGCAGTACTTC.

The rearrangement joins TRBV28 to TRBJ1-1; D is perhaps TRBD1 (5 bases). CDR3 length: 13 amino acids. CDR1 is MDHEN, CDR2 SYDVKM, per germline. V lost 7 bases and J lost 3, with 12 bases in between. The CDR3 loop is CASIPGADTEAFF. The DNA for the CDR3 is TGTGCCAGCATCCCTGGGGCGGACACTGAAGCTTTCTTT.

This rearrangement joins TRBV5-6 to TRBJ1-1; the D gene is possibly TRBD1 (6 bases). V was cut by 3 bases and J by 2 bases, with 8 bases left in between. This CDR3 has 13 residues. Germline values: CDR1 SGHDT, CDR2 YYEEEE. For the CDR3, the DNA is TGTGCCAGCAGCTCGGGACATAACACTGAAGCTTTCTTT. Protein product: CASSSGHNTEAFF.

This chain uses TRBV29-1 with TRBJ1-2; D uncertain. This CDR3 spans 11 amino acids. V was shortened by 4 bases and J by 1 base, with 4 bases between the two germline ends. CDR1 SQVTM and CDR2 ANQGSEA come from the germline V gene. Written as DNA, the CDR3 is TGCAGCGTTGGAGGTAACTATGGCTACACCTTC. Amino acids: CSVGGNYGYTF.

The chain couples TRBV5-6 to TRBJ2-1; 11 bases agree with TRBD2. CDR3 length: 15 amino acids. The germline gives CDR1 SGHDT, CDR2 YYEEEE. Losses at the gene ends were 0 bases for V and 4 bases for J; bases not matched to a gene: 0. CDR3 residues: CASSLGLAGYNEQFF. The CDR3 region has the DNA TGTGCCAGCAGCTTGGGACTAGCGGGATACAATGAGCAGTTCTTC. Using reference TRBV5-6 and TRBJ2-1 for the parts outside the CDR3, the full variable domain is DAGVTQSPTHLIKTRGQQVTLRCSPKSGHDTVSWYQQALGQGPQFIFQYYEEEERQRGNFPDRFSGHQFPNYSSELNVNALLLGDSALYLCASSLGLAGYNEQFFGPGTRLTVL.

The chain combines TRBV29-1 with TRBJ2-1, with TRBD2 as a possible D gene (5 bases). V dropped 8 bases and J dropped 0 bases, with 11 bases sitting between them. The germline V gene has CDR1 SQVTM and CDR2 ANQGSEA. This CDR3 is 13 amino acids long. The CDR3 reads CSSRTGSYNEQFF. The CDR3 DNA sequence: TGCAGCTCTCGGACTGGCTCCTACAATGAGCAGTTCTTC.

The CDR3 DNA sequence: TGTGCCAGCAGCCAAGGAGAACAAGAGACCCAGTACTTC. Translation gives CASSQGEQETQYF. The V call is TRBV4-2, the J call TRBJ2-5; D uncertain. This CDR3 comprises 13 residues. CDR1 and CDR2 from the germline V gene are LGHNA and YNFKEQ. V lost 1 base and J 2 bases, leaving 5 bases between the germline ends.

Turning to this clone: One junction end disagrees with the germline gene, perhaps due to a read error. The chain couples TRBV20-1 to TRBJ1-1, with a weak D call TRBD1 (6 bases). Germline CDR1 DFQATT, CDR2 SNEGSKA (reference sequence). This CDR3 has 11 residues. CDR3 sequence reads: CGGQLNTEAFF. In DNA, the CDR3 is TGTGGTGGACAGTTGAACACTGAAGCTTTCTTT.

The CDR3 region is CSAQTGTEAFF. CDR3 DNA sequence: TGCAGTGCGCAAACAGGTACTGAAGCTTTCTTT. The rearrangement uses TRBV20-1 and TRBJ1-1; perhaps TRBD1 as D (5 bases). Germline values: CDR1 DFQATT, CDR2 SNEGSKA (reference sequence). This CDR3 contains 11 residues. V lost 6 bases and J 5 bases, leaving 10 bases between the germline ends.

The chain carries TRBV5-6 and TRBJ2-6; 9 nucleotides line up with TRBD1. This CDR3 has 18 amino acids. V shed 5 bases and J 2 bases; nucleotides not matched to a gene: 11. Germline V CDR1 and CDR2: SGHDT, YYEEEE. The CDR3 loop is CASSNPGQGVAGANVLTF. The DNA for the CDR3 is TGTGCCAGCAGTAACCCGGGACAGGGCGTCGCTGGGGCCAACGTCCTGACTTTC.

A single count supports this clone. CDR3: CASRLGTGGWYEQYF. The DNA of the CDR3 is TGTGCAAGTCGCTTAGGGACAGGGGGCTGGTACGAGCAGTACTTC. The chain is built from TRBV12-2 and TRBJ2-7; the table's D call TRBD1 went unverified against the DNA. TRBV12-2 is given as a pseudogene. This CDR3 has 15 amino acids.